The rows below give T cell receptor beta chains drawn from one sample of a study of blood T cell repertoires in COVID-19. Generated by immunoSEQ multiplex PCR, the TCRdb table keeps only in-frame clones and is missing some. The sample yields some 190,000 clones, roughly 76% seen once. The specimen was peripheral blood. The receptors come from a woman aged 50 to 60 with active or convalescent COVID-19. Both conserved end residues are part of each CDR3. The order of the fields is D gene, clone size, V gene, J gene, CDR3 DNA, CDR3 protein. D genes are given only for firm matches. Size values are once, few and many counts, or a class for expanded clones, and some rows have none.

D gene: TRBD2
clone size: -
V gene: TRBV6-4
J gene: TRBJ2-7
CDR3 DNA: TGTGCCAGCAGTGACCCTATCGGGACTAGCGGGCCAGAACGATCCTACGAGCAGTACTTC
CDR3 protein: CASSDPIGTSGPERSYEQYF

D gene: -
clone size: few
V gene: TRBV19
J gene: TRBJ1-1
CDR3 DNA: TGTGCCAGTTCGGACAGATTGAACACTGAAGCTTTCTTT
CDR3 protein: CASSDRLNTEAFF

D gene: TRBD1
clone size: -
V gene: TRBV6-2/TRBV6-3
J gene: TRBJ1-2
CDR3 DNA: TGTGCCAGCAGTCCGCTCCAAAGGGGGACAGGGAGGCCTGGCTACACCTTC
CDR3 protein: CASSPLQRGTGRPGYTF

D gene: TRBD1
clone size: -
V gene: TRBV5-1
J gene: TRBJ1-5
CDR3 DNA: TGCGCCAGCAGCCCCTTCGGGGACAGGGACAATCAGCCCCAGCATTTT
CDR3 protein: CASSPFGDRDNQPQHF

D gene: -
clone size: -
V gene: TRBV28
J gene: TRBJ1-2
CDR3 DNA: TGTGCCAGCAGGGAGGGGGGGACCTATGGCTACACCTTC
CDR3 protein: CASREGGTYGYTF

D gene: TRBD2
clone size: -
V gene: TRBV27
J gene: TRBJ2-1
CDR3 DNA: TGTGCCAGCAGGGCTAGCGGGAAGGTTGAGCAGTTCTTC
CDR3 protein: CASRASGKVEQFF

D gene: -
clone size: many
V gene: TRBV2
J gene: TRBJ2-3
CDR3 DNA: TGTGCCAGCAATGGGGCCTTCACAGATACGCAGTATTTT
CDR3 protein: CASNGAFTDTQYF

D gene: -
clone size: -
V gene: TRBV18
J gene: TRBJ2-7
CDR3 DNA: TGTGCCAGCTCACCTGGACAGCTTTTACGCTACGAGCAGTACTTC
CDR3 protein: CASSPGQLLRYEQYF

D gene: TRBD2
clone size: -
V gene: TRBV9
J gene: TRBJ2-3
CDR3 DNA: TGTGCCAGCAGCGGGTCTTTAGGCGGGAGCTCAGATACGCAGTATTTT
CDR3 protein: CASSGSLGGSSDTQYF

D gene: TRBD1
clone size: few
V gene: TRBV9
J gene: TRBJ1-1
CDR3 DNA: TGTGCCAGCAGCGTCTCATCACAGGGGGGCACTGAAGCTTTCTTT
CDR3 protein: CASSVSSQGGTEAFF

D gene: -
clone size: -
V gene: TRBV7-6
J gene: TRBJ1-4
CDR3 DNA: TGTGCCAGCAGCTTAAGTGGGGAGGGTGAAAAACTGTTTTTT
CDR3 protein: CASSLSGEGEKLFF